This is a list of T cell receptor beta chains from one sample in a study of blood T cell repertoires in COVID-19. TCRdb keeps only in-frame clones here, not all; method: immunoSEQ multiplex PCR. The sample lists 200,000 to 300,000 clones, about 80% occurring once. Sequenced material: peripheral blood. The receptor source for this set is a woman older than 75 with acute or convalescent COVID-19. Both conserved end residues are part of each CDR3. D genes are given only for firm matches. Clone size, where shown, is once, few, many, or a class for clones that have expanded.

d_call j_call clone_size v_call cdr3_nt cdr3_aa
TRBD1 TRBJ1-2 many TRBV5-1 TGCGCCAGCAGCCGCGGACAGGAGTTTAACTATGGCTACACCTTC CASSRGQEFNYGYTF
NA TRBJ2-3 NA TRBV5-1 TGCGCCAGCAGCCTATCGGGACTTCCCACAGATACGCAGTATTTT CASSLSGLPTDTQYF
NA TRBJ1-2 NA TRBV12-3/TRBV12-4 TGTGCCAGCAGTGATGGGCGGGAGAATGGCTACACCTTC CASSDGRENGYTF
TRBD2 TRBJ2-3 NA TRBV2 TGTGCCAGCAGTGGGACTAGCCGTGGAGATACGCAGTATTTT CASSGTSRGDTQYF
TRBD1 TRBJ1-1 NA TRBV7-8 TGTGCCAGCAGCCCACGACAGGGGGAGGTCACTGAAGCTTTCTTT CASSPRQGEVTEAFF
NA TRBJ2-3 NA TRBV30 TGTGCCTCTAGGGTAGGAGGGGATACGCAGTATTTT CASRVGGDTQYF
TRBD1 TRBJ1-4 NA TRBV5-6 TGTGCCAGCAGCTCAATGGACAGGGTTGTGGTCGAAAAACTGTTTTTT CASSSMDRVVVEKLFF
TRBD2 TRBJ2-2 few TRBV5-4 TGTGCCAGCAGCCAAAGGACTAGCGGGGACACCGGGGAGCTGTTTTTT CASSQRTSGDTGELFF
TRBD1 TRBJ2-7 NA TRBV28 TGTGCCAGCACCCTAGGGGGACAGGGTTACGAGCAGTACTTC CASTLGGQGYEQYF
NA TRBJ2-7 NA TRBV5-1 TGCGCCAGCAGCTTGATAGGGGTCCCCTACGAGCAGTACTTC CASSLIGVPYEQYF
NA TRBJ2-7 NA TRBV3-1/TRBV3-2 TGTGCCAGCGGCAGGGGATACTACGAGCAGTACTTC CASGRGYYEQYF
TRBD2 TRBJ2-3 NA TRBV3-1/TRBV3-2 TGTGCCAGCAGCCAAGATTCGCGGGGGGGCTCAACAGATACGCAGTATTTT CASSQDSRGGSTDTQYF
NA TRBJ1-1 NA TRBV28 TGTGCCAGCAGTTTATCAGGGTTGACTGAAGCTTTCTTT CASSLSGLTEAFF
NA TRBJ2-3 many TRBV19 TGTGCCAGTAAAGAAAGAGGGTCAAGCACAGATACGCAGTATTTT CASKERGSSTDTQYF
TRBD2 TRBJ2-3 NA TRBV19 TGTGCCAGTAGTATAGATAGCGGGGGGGCTGTCCCTCCAGATACGCAGTATTTT CASSIDSGGAVPPDTQYF
NA TRBJ1-4 NA TRBV6-5 TGTGCCAGCAGTAAACAGGGCCTTAATGAAAAACTGTTTTTT CASSKQGLNEKLFF
NA TRBJ1-4 NA TRBV4-2 TGTGCCAGCAGCCAAGATGTGTTCAGGGAGGTTGAAAAACTGTTTTTT CASSQDVFREVEKLFF